The text below deals with one T cell receptor (beta chain). The entry originates in a study of T cell changes during pregnancy in multiple sclerosis. TCRdb keeps only in-frame clones here, not all; method: immunoSEQ multiplex PCR. The sample gives 58,000 or so clones, roughly nine tenths of which show up once; approximately 0.4% is in the top ten. The TCR was taken from a female donor with multiple sclerosis, enrolled in a pregnancy study. This sample comprised CD4+ T cells from peripheral blood mononuclear cells, obtained in the third trimester of pregnancy.

CDR3 in DNA: TGTGCCAGCCATCCTGGGGGGGTAAATCAGCCCCAGCATTTT. The encoded protein is CASHPGGVNQPQHF. V and J are TRBV6-6 and TRBJ1-5, with a possible D match to TRBD1 (5 bases). Germline V gene sequence: CDR1 MNHNY, CDR2 SVGAGI (reference sequence). This CDR3 spans 14 amino acids. Between the trimmed V and J ends, which lost 8 bases and 4 bases, there was a span of 15 bases.